This T cell receptor beta chain appears in the sequencing data of a study of T cell responses to AZD1222 COVID-19 vaccine. Study-level findings and limits: CD4 TCRs covered the whole spike, strongest at regions 160-218 and 743-854. At study baseline, merely six AZD1222 recipients were seropositive.

Both about-4-week and about-12-week second-dose recipients were combined. The sample holds one count of this clone. Its antigen is currently unknown. Germline lookup yields CDR1 SGHNT and CDR2 YYREEE (reference sequence). CDR3 length equals 16 residues. V trimming: 0 bases; J trimming: 6 bases; junction bases outside the gene matches: 6. Profiled with immunoSEQ multiplex PCR; TCRdb holds only in-frame clones, not every one. The sample holds about 88,000 clones, about nine tenths seen once. The chain carries TRBV5-4 and TRBJ1-6, with 7 bases identical to TRBD1. The input for sequencing was peripheral blood, taken 28 days after the second AZD1222 dose. The sequence was obtained from an adult who received the AZD1222 COVID-19 vaccine. In DNA form, the CDR3 reads TGTGCCAGCAGCTTGGATTCCGGGACAGCTAATTCACCCCTCCACTTT. Its translation is CASSLDSGTANSPLHF.